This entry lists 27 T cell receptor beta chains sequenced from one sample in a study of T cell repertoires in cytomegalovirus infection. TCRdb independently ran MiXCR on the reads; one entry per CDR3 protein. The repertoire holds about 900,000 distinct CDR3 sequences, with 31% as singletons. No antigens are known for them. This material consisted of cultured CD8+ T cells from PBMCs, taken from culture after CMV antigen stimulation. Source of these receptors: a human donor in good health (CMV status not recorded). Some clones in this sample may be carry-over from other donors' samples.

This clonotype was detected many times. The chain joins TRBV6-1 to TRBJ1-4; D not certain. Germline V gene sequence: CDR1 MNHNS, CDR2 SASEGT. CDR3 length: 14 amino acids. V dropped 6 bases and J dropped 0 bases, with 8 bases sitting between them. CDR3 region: CASSYTATNEKLFF. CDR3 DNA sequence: TGTGCCAGCAGCTACACTGCAACTAATGAAAAACTGTTTTTT.

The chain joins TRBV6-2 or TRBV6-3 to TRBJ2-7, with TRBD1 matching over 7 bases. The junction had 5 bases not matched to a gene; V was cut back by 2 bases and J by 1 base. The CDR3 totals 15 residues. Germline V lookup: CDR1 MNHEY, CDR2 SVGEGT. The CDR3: CASSYHDRVSYEQYF. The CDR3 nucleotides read TGTGCCAGCAGTTACCACGACAGGGTATCCTACGAGCAGTACTTC.

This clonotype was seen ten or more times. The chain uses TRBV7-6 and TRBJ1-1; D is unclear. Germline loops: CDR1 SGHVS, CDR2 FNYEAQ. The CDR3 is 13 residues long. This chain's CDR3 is CAVSRATYTEAFF. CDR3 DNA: TGTGCGGTAAGTCGGGCGACTTACACTGAAGCTTTCTTT.

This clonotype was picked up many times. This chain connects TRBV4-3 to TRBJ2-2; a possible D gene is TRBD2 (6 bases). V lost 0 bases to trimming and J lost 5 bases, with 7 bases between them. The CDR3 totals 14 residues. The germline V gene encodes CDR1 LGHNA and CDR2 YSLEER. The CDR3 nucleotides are TGCGCCAGCAGCCAAGAGGGGAGGACCGGGGAGCTGTTTTTT. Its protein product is CASSQEGRTGELFF.

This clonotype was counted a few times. CDR3 in amino acids: CASSLTGYPSPLHF. In DNA, the CDR3 is TGTGCCAGCAGCTTGACAGGGTATCCTTCACCCCTCCACTTT. The V call is TRBV7-2, the J call TRBJ1-6, with 7 bases that match TRBD1. The CDR3 has 14 residues. Losses at the gene ends were 3 bases for V and 9 bases for J; bases not matched to a gene: 5. Germline loops: CDR1 SGHTA, CDR2 FQGNSA.

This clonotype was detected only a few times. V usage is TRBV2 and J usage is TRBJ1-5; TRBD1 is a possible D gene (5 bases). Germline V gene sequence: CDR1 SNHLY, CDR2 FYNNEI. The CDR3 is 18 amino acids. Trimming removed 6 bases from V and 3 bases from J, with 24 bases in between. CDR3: CASSRKRYAGLINQPQHF. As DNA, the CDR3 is TGTGCCAGCAGCCGAAAACGGTATGCAGGGTTGATCAATCAGCCCCAGCATTTT.

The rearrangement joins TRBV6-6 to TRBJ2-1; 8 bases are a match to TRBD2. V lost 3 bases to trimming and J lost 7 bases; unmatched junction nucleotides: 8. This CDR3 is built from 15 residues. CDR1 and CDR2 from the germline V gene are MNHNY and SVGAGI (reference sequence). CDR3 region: CASSYSGGQGNEQFF. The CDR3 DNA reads TGTGCCAGCAGTTATTCGGGGGGGCAGGGGAATGAGCAGTTCTTC.

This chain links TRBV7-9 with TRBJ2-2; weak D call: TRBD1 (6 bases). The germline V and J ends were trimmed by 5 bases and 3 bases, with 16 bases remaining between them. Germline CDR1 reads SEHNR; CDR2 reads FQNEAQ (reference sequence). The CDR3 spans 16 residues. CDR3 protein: CASSHAGDLYTGELFF. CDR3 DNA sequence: TGTGCCAGCAGCCATGCAGGGGATTTATACACCGGGGAGCTGTTTTTT.

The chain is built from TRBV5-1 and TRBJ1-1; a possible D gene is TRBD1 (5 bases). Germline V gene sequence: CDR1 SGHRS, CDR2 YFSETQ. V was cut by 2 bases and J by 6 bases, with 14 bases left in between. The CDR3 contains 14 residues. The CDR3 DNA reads TGCGCCAGCAGCTTATTGGGGGTGGGCGCTGAAGCTTTCTTT. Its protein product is CASSLLGVGAEAFF.

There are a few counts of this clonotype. The CDR3 DNA reads as TGTGCCAGCAGTCGAATAGGGGGGGGAGATTACGAGCAGTACTTC. Amino acid sequence: CASSRIGGGDYEQYF. The gene calls are TRBV27 and TRBJ2-7, with TRBD2 as a possible D gene (7 bases). CDR3 length: 15 amino acids. V dropped 5 bases and J dropped 4 bases, with 18 bases sitting between them. In germline, CDR1 is MNHEY, CDR2 SMNVEV (reference sequence).

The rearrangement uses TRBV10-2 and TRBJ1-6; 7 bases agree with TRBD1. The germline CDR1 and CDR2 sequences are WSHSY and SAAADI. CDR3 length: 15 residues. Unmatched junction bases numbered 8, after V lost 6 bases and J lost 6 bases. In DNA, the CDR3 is TGCGCCAGCAGCCCAACAGGGGAAACTAATTCACCCCTCCACTTT. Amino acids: CASSPTGETNSPLHF.

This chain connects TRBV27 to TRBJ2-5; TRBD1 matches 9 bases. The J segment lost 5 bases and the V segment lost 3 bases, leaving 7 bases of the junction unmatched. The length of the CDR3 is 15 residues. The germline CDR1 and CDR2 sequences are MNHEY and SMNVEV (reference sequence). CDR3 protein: CASSFSTGGGETQYF. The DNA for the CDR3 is TGTGCCAGCAGTTTCTCAACAGGGGGCGGGGAGACCCAGTACTTC.

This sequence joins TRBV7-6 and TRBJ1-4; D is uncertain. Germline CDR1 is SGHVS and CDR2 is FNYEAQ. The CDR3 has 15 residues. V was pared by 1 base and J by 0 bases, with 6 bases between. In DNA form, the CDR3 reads TGTGCCAGCAGCTTAGAAAAAGCAACTAATGAAAAACTGTTTTTT. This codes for CASSLEKATNEKLFF.

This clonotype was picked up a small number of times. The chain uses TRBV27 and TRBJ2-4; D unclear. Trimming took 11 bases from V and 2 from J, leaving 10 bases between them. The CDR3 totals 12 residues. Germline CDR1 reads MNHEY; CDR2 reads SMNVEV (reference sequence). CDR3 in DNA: TGTGCCTTCGGTGGGTCCAAAAACATTCAGTACTTC. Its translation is CAFGGSKNIQYF.

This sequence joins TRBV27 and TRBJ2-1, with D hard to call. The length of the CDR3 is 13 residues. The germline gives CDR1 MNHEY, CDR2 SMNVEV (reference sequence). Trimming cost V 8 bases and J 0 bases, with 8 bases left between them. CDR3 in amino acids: CASGLNSYNEQFF. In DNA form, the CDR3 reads TGTGCCAGCGGGTTAAACTCCTACAATGAGCAGTTCTTC.

The CDR3 loop is CASNPRGGETQYF. The CDR3 nucleotides read TGTGCCAGCAACCCCAGGGGCGGAGAGACCCAGTACTTC. The V gene is TRBV12-3 or TRBV12-4, the J gene TRBJ2-5; D might be TRBD1 (6 bases). The CDR3 is made up of 13 amino acids. Trimming removed 7 bases at V and 4 bases at J, with 13 bases between.

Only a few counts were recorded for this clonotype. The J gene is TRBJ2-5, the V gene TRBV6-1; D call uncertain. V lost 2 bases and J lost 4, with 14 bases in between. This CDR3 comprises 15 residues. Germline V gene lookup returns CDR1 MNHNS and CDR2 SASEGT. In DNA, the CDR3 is TGTGCCAGCAGTGAATATAACGGGTTCGGAGAGACCCAGTACTTC. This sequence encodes CASSEYNGFGETQYF.

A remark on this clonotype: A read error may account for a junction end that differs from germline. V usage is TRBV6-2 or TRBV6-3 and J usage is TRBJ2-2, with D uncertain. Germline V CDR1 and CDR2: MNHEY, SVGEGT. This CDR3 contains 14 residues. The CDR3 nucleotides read TGTGCCAACAGTGCTCTTCCGGGTGCCGGGGAGCTGTTTTTT. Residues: CANSALPGAGELFF.

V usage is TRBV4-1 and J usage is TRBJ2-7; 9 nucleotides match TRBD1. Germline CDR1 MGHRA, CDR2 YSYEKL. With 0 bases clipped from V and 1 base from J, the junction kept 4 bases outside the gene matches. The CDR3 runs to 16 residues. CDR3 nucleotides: TGCGCCAGCAGCCAAGAACCGGGACAGGGATCCTACGAGCAGTACGTC. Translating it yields CASSQEPGQGSYEQYV.

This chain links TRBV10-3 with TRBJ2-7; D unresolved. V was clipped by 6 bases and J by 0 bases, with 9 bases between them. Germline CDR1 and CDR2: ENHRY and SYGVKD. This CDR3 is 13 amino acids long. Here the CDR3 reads CAIRDKSSYEQYV. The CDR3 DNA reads TGTGCCATCAGAGATAAGAGCTCCTACGAGCAGTACGTC.

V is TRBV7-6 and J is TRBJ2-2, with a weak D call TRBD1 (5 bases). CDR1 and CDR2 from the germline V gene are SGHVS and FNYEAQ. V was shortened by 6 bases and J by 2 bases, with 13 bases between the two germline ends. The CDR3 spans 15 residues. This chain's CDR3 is CASRGLADNTGELFF. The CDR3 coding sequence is TGTGCCAGCAGGGGGCTTGCGGACAACACCGGGGAGCTGTTTTTT.

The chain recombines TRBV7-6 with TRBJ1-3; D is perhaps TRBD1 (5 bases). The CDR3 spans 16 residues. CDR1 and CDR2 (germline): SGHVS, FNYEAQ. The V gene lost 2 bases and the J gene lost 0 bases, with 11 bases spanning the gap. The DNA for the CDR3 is TGTGCCAGCAGCTTAAGGGGAGGCGGCTCTGGAAACACCATATATTTT. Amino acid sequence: CASSLRGGGSGNTIYF.

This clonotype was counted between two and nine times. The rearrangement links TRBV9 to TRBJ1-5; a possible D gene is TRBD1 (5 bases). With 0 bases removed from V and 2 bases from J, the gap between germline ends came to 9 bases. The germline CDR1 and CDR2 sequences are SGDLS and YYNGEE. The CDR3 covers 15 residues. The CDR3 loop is CASSVDGGGNQPQHF. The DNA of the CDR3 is TGTGCCAGCAGCGTAGACGGGGGGGGCAATCAGCCCCAGCATTTT.

Here the CDR3 reads CASIGTGGFQETQYF. The CDR3 bases are TGTGCCAGCATCGGGACAGGGGGCTTCCAAGAGACCCAGTACTTC. The chain has TRBV7-2 and TRBJ2-5; 12 nucleotides line up with TRBD1. This CDR3 contains 15 residues. After removal of 7 bases from V and 1 base from J, the junction contained 4 bases not matched to a gene. Germline CDR1 is SGHTA and CDR2 is FQGNSA.

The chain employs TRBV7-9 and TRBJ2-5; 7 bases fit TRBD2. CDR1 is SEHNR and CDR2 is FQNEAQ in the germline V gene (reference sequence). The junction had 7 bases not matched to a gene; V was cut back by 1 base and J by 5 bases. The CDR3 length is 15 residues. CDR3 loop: CASSLGPAGHETQYF. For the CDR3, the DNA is TGTGCCAGCAGCTTAGGTCCAGCGGGGCATGAGACCCAGTACTTC.

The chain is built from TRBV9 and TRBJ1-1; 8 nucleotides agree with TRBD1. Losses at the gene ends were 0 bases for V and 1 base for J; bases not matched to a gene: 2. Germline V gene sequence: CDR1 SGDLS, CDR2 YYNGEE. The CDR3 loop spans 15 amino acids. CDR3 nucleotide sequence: TGTGCCAGCAGCGTAGGAGGGACAGGGAACACTGAAGCTTTCTTT. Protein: CASSVGGTGNTEAFF.

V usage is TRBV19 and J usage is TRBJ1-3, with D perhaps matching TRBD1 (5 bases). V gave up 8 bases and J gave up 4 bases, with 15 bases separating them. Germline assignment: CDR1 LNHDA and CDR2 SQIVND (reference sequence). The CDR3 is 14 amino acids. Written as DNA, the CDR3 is TGTGCCAGTTCCGCAGACAGAGAAGGAAACACCATATATTTT. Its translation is CASSADREGNTIYF.